Listed here are 14 T cell receptor beta chains from one sample, sequenced in a study of blood T cell repertoires in COVID-19. This table comes from immunoSEQ multiplex PCR, and its TCRdb copy is limited to in-frame clones, with some not included. This sample carries approximately 300,000 clones, about four fifths of them seen once, and the ten largest clones take approximately 1.3%. Sequencing was carried out using peripheral blood. These receptors all stem from a woman between 50 and 59 years old with acute or convalescent COVID-19.

This sequence joins TRBV27 and TRBJ1-2; possibly TRBD1 for D (6 bases). Trimming took off 4 bases at V and 5 bases at J, with 17 bases between the two ends. Germline CDR1 MNHEY, CDR2 SMNVEV (reference sequence). This CDR3 has 15 amino acids. This CDR3 is CASSSSGTNWYGYTF. The CDR3 region has the DNA TGTGCCAGCAGTTCCTCAGGGACAAATTGGTATGGCTACACCTTC.

The chain recombines TRBV5-6 with TRBJ1-1; 8 nucleotides match TRBD1. Germline loops: CDR1 SGHDT, CDR2 YYEEEE. This CDR3 region has 15 residues. V lost 4 bases and J lost 3; bases outside the gene matches: 8. CDR3 sequence reads: CASSAQGDVDTEAFF. The CDR3 coding sequence is TGTGCCAGCAGCGCACAGGGGGACGTCGACACTGAAGCTTTCTTT. The full variable domain, in which reference TRBV5-6 and TRBJ1-1 provide the parts outside the CDR3, is DAGVTQSPTHLIKTRGQQVTLRCSPKSGHDTVSWYQQALGQGPQFIFQYYEEEERQRGNFPDRFSGHQFPNYSSELNVNALLLGDSALYLCASSAQGDVDTEAFFGQGTRLTVV.

This clone has more than one count but fewer than ten. The gene calls are TRBV4-3 and TRBJ1-4; 10 nucleotides agree with TRBD1. The CDR3 is 16 amino acids. Germline assignment: CDR1 LGHNA and CDR2 YSLEER. V lost 3 bases to trimming and J lost 8 bases; unmatched junction nucleotides: 9. The CDR3 reads CASSHGDRGREEKLFF. CDR3 DNA sequence: TGCGCCAGCAGCCATGGTGACAGGGGGCGAGAGGAAAAACTGTTTTTT.

The V and J genes are TRBV12-3 or TRBV12-4 and TRBJ1-3; D unresolved. Trimming took 3 bases from V and 8 from J, leaving 5 bases between them. CDR3 length: 11 amino acids. CDR3 sequence reads: CASSFLHTIYF. DNA for the CDR3: TGTGCCAGCAGTTTTCTTCACACCATATATTTT.

The rearrangement links TRBV7-8 to TRBJ2-3; 13 positions agree with TRBD2. The CDR3 sequence is 16 residues long. V was clipped by 3 bases and J by 1 base; unmatched bases: 1. Germline assignment: CDR1 SGHVS and CDR2 FQNEAQ. The CDR3 loop is CASSFTSGRGTDTQYF. For the CDR3, the DNA is TGTGCCAGCAGCTTTACTAGCGGGAGGGGCACAGATACGCAGTATTTT.

The genes are TRBV4-3 and TRBJ1-6, with D maybe TRBD1 (5 bases). Trimming took 1 base from V and 14 from J, leaving 15 bases between them. Germline assignment: CDR1 LGHNA and CDR2 YSLEER. CDR3 length: 14 amino acids. The CDR3 nucleotides are TGCGCCAGCAGCCAAGGTGGGGCCTCGGAGACCCTCCACTTT. It translates to CASSQGGASETLHF.

This chain uses TRBV15 with TRBJ2-6; D possibly corresponds to TRBD2 (5 bases). The germline CDR1 and CDR2 sequences are LNHNV and YYDKDF (reference sequence). V was trimmed by 2 bases and J by 0 bases, leaving 17 bases between them. The length of the CDR3 is 19 residues. DNA for the CDR3: TGTGCCACCAGCAGACAAGGGAGCCTAGTGTACTCTGGGGCCAACGTCCTGACTTTC. It specifies CATSRQGSLVYSGANVLTF.

The V call is TRBV6-5, the J call TRBJ1-2, with D possibly TRBD1 on 5 matching bases. The V gene's germline CDR1 is MNHEY and CDR2 SVGAGI. The CDR3 consists of 14 residues. The V gene lost 6 bases and the J gene lost 0 bases, with 11 bases spanning the gap. This CDR3 is CASRGGLTNYGYTF. In DNA form, the CDR3 reads TGTGCCAGCAGGGGGGGACTCACTAACTATGGCTACACCTTC.

This clone was detected once. The genes are TRBV21-1 and TRBJ1-2; the table calls TRBD1, which could not be checked here. TRBV21-1 is a known pseudogene. CDR3 length: 20 residues. CDR3 nucleotides: TGTGCCAGCAGCAAAGCGCTCGGAATAGGAACAGGTCCTTTTTTGTGGTCCAACACCTTC. It specifies CASSKALGIGTGPFLWSNTF.

The chain recombines TRBV10-1 with TRBJ2-1, with 7 positions matching TRBD1. The CDR3 is 15 residues long. After removal of 2 bases from V and 5 bases from J, the junction contained 6 bases not matched to a gene. The V gene's germline CDR1 is WNHNN and CDR2 SYGVQD (reference sequence). This CDR3 reads CASSEPGTANNEQFF. The CDR3 DNA reads as TGCGCCAGCAGTGAGCCGGGGACAGCAAACAATGAGCAGTTCTTC.

This clone came up once. The chain carries TRBV7-9 and TRBJ2-3, with TRBD2 matching 7 bases. From germline, CDR1 is SEHNR and CDR2 FQNEAQ (reference sequence). The V segment lost 4 bases and the J segment 4 bases; nucleotides outside the gene matches: 2. This CDR3 is built from 13 residues. Here the CDR3 reads CASSSRGADTQYF. In DNA, the CDR3 is TGTGCCAGCAGCTCCCGGGGGGCAGATACGCAGTATTTT.

The rearrangement joins TRBV5-4 to TRBJ2-5; possibly TRBD2 for D (7 bases). The CDR3 is 14 amino acids. Trimming removed 4 bases at V and 5 bases at J, with 15 bases between. CDR1 is SGHNT and CDR2 is YYREEE in the germline V gene (reference sequence). DNA for the CDR3: TGTGCCAGCAGCCAAGGGGGGGGAGGGGAGACCCAGTACTTC. Translation: CASSQGGGGETQYF.

This CDR3 reads CASNNRGGATDTQYF. The CDR3, as DNA: TGTGCCAGCAACAATAGGGGGGGCGCCACAGATACGCAGTATTTT. The chain links TRBV11-2 to TRBJ2-3, with D possibly TRBD2 on 7 matching bases. Trimming took 7 bases from V and 2 from J, leaving 16 bases between them. The germline V gene has CDR1 SGHAT and CDR2 FQNNGV. CDR3 size: 15 residues.

CDR3 residues: CASSSPGAGAPNEQYV. The CDR3 coding sequence is TGTGCCAGCAGTTCCCCTGGGGCGGGGGCCCCGAACGAGCAGTACGTC. The V and J genes are TRBV6-2 or TRBV6-3 and TRBJ2-7; a weak D match, TRBD2 (7 bases). V was clipped by 4 bases and J by 5 bases, with 21 bases between them. The V gene's germline CDR1 is MNHEY and CDR2 SVGEGT. This CDR3 is 16 amino acids long.